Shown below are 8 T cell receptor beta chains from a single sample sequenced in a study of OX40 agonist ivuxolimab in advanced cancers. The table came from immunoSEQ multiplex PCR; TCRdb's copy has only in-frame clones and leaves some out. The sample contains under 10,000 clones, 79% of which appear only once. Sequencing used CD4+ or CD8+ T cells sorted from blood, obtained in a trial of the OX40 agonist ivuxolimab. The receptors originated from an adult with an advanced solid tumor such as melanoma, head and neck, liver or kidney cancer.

This chain's CDR3 is CASSLIPQETQYF. CDR3 in DNA: TGTGCCAGCAGCTTAATCCCCCAAGAGACCCAGTACTTC. The chain recombines TRBV7-2 with TRBJ2-5; no firm D call. This CDR3 region has 13 residues. The V end was cut by 2 bases, the J end by 1 base, with 5 bases between. CDR1 and CDR2 from the germline V gene are SGHTA and FQGNSA.

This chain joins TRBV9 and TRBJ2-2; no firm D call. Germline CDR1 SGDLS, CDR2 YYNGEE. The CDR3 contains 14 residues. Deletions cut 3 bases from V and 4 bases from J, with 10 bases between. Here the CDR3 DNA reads TGTGCCAGCAGCGGAACGTCGAGCACCGGGGAGCTGTTTTTT. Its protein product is CASSGTSSTGELFF.

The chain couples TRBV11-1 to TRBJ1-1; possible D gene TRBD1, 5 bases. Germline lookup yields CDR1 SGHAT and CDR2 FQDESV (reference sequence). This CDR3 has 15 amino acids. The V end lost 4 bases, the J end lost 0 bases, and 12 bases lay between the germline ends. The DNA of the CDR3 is TGTGCCAGCAGCTCGGGGGGACTTCTGAACACTGAAGCTTTCTTT. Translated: CASSSGGLLNTEAFF.

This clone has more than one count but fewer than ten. CDR3 amino acids: CASSLYRVNQPQHF. The CDR3 region has the DNA TGTGCCAGCAGTTTATACAGGGTGAATCAGCCCCAGCATTTT. This chain uses TRBV27 with TRBJ1-5; D perhaps matches TRBD1 (6 bases). The CDR3 sequence is 14 residues long. Trimming shortened V by 1 base and J by 4 bases, and 8 bases separated the two germline ends. CDR1 MNHEY and CDR2 SMNVEV come from the germline V gene (reference sequence).

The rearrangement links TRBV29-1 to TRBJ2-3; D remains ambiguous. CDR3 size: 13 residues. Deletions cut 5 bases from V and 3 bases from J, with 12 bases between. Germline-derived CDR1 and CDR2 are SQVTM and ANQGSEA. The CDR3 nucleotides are TGCAGCGTTAAGGGAATTGGGACAGATACGCAGTATTTT. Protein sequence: CSVKGIGTDTQYF.

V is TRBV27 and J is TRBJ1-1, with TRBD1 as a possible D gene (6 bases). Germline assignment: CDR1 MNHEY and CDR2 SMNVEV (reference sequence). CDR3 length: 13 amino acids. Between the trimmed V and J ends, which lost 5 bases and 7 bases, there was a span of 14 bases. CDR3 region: CASSRTDLIEAFF. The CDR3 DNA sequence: TGTGCCAGCAGTCGGACAGACTTGATTGAAGCTTTCTTT.

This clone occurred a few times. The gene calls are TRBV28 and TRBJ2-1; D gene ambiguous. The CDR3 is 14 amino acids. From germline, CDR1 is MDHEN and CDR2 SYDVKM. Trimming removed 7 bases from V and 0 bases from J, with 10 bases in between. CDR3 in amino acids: CASMDLLSYNEQFF. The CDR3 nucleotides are TGTGCCAGCATGGACCTTCTCTCCTACAATGAGCAGTTCTTC.

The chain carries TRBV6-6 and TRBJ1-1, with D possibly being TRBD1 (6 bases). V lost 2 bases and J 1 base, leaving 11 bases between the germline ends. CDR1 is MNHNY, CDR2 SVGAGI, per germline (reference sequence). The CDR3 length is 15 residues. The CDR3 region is CASSYRVGGNTEAFF. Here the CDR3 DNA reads TGTGCCAGCAGTTACAGAGTAGGGGGGAACACTGAAGCTTTCTTT.